One sample yielded the 2 T cell receptor beta chains listed below, sequenced in a study of cytomegalovirus exposure and HLA in healthy donors. The data were produced by immunoSEQ multiplex PCR, yet TCRdb's version contains in-frame clones alone and is incomplete. The sample comprises 100,000 to 150,000 clones, about 91% of which are singletons, and 0.95% to 1.5% rests with the top ten. Material for sequencing was PBMCs. The receptor set was obtained from a woman under 30 in good health and CMV-seronegative.

This clone was observed once. The chain employs TRBV7-9 and TRBJ1-1, with 7 bases lining up with TRBD1. Unmatched junction bases numbered 4, after V lost 1 base and J lost 5 bases. The CDR3 consists of 14 residues. The germline CDR1 and CDR2 sequences are SEHNR and FQNEAQ (reference sequence). The CDR3 nucleotides read TGTGCCAGCAGCTTAGTGGGCAGGGGGACTGAAGCTTTCTTT. Translating gives CASSLVGRGTEAFF.

This clone showed up just a few times. The V call is TRBV5-4, the J call TRBJ2-7; D perhaps matches TRBD1 (5 bases). This CDR3 is built from 13 residues. Trimming left V 0 bases short and J 3 bases short, with 7 bases between. Germline lookup yields CDR1 SGHNT and CDR2 YYREEE (reference sequence). In nucleotides, the CDR3 is TGTGCCAGCAGCTTGGGACAGAGCTACGAGCAGTACTTC. Translating gives CASSLGQSYEQYF. The variable domain in full, with the rest retrieved from reference TRBV5-4 and TRBJ2-7, is ETGVTQSPTHLIKTRGQQVTLRCSSQSGHNTVSWYQQALGQGPQFIFQYYREEENGRGNFPPRFSGLQFPNYSSELNVNALELDDSALYLCASSLGQSYEQYFGPGTRLTVT.